This T cell receptor beta chain was documented in a study of shared clonotypes between healthy human individuals. Study-level information: The composition of the donors was a couple of women and three men aged 18 to 49.

About this clone itself: The antigen is not known.

Study-wide points: Clonotypes shared by all four sorted-subset donors had higher generation probabilities than non-shared clonotypes. At large depth, rarefaction still showed sorted-subset sequencing to be incomplete.

Germline V gene lookup returns CDR1 SGHDT and CDR2 YYEEEE. This CDR3 contains 14 residues. V was shortened by 4 bases and J by 3 bases, with 14 bases between the two germline ends. Clones were sequenced by immunoSEQ multiplex PCR, and TCRdb holds only the in-frame ones, with some missing. The sample shows about 1,500,000 clones, around 97% of them seen only once. The gene calls are TRBV5-6 and TRBJ2-7; perhaps TRBD1 as D (6 bases). The specimen was naive CD4+ T cells sorted from blood. The subset denotes: CD45RA+ positively selected. This TCR was sampled from a man aged 25 to 45 in good health. DNA of the CDR3: TGTGCCAGCAGCCCCAGGGGAATATTCTACGAGCAGTACTTC. Its protein is CASSPRGIFYEQYF.